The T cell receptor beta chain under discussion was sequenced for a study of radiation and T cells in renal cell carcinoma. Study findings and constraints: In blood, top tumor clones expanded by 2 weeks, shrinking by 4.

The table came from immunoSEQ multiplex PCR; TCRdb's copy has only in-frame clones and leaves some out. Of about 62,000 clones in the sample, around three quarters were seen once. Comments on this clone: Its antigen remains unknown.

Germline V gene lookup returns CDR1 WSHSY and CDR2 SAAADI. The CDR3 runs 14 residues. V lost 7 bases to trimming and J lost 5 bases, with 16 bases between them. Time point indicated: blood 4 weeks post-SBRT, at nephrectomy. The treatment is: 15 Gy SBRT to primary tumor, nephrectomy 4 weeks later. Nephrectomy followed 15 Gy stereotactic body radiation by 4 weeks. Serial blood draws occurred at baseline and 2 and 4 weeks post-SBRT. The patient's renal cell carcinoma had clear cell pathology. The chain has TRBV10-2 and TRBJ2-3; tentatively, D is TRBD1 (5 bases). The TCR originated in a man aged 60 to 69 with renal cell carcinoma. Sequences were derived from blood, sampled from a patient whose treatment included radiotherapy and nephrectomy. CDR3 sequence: CASNLRVLGDTQYF. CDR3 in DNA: TGCGCCAGCAACCTCAGGGTATTAGGAGATACGCAGTATTTT.